The clone carrying this T cell receptor (beta chain) was counted ten times or more. In TCRdb, the RACE reads were re-called with MiXCR into one record per CDR3 protein. The table lists 69,000 or so distinct CDR3 sequences, about 9.4% of them singletons. The data were taken from a study of human T cells and chemical hapten exposure. The time point denotes: patch test 2, 6 weeks after DPC sensitization. The treatment: therapeutic diphenylcyclopropenone sensitization with weekly scalp DPC. The sequencing here drew on whole blood, taken in connection with sensitization to the hapten diphenylcyclopropenone (DPC). The source of this sequence is a woman aged 45-65 years with alopecia areata. Some clones in this sample may be carry-over from other donors' samples.

CDR3 loop: CASSESIPLEKLTYEQYF. DNA of the CDR3: TGCGCCAGCAGTGAGTCCATACCCCTGGAGAAGTTGACCTACGAGCAGTACTTC. The gene calls are TRBV10-2 and TRBJ2-7, with D unresolved. This CDR3 has 18 residues. V was shortened by 0 bases and J by 2 bases, with 20 bases between the two germline ends. Germline V lookup: CDR1 WSHSY, CDR2 SAAADI.